This TCR beta chain was captured in a study of OX40 agonist ivuxolimab in advanced cancers. Measured with immunoSEQ multiplex PCR; TCRdb has only the in-frame clones, and not every one. The sample contains tens of thousands of clones, more than 80% of which appear only once. Findings of the study overall: Some of the lowest clonal expansion was seen in partial responders at 0.1-3.0 mg/kg.

A note on this clone: Its antigen remains unidentified.

Trimming pared 2 bases from V and 4 bases from J, leaving 23 bases between. Germline V gene sequence: CDR1 SNHLY, CDR2 FYNNEI. The CDR3 totals 18 residues. The receptor's source is an adult with an advanced solid tumor such as melanoma, head and neck, liver or kidney cancer. The sample in question was CD4+ or CD8+ T cells sorted from blood, obtained in a trial of the OX40 agonist ivuxolimab. The chain uses TRBV2 and TRBJ1-2; a weak D match, TRBD1 (5 bases). Here the CDR3 DNA reads TGTGCCAGCAGTGAACGCGGAGCCAGGGACGCCCCCTTCTATGGCTACACCTTC. The encoded protein is CASSERGARDAPFYGYTF. Full variable domain (missing parts from reference TRBV2 and TRBJ1-2): EPEVTQTPSHQVTQMGQEVILRCVPISNHLYFYWYRQILGQKVEFLVSFYNNEISEKSEIFDDQFSVERPDGSNFTLKIRSTKLEDSAMYFCASSERGARDAPFYGYTFGSGTRLTVV.